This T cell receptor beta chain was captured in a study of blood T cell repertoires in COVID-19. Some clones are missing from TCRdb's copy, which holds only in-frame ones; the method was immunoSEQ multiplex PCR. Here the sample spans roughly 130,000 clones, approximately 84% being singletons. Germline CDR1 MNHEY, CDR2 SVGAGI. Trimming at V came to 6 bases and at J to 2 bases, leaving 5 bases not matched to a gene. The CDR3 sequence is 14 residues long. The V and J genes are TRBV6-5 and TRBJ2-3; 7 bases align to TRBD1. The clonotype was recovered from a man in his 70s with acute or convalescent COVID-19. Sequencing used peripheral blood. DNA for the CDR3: TGTGCCAGCAGCTGGGACAGCTACACAGATACGCAGTATTTT. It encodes CASSWDSYTDTQYF.